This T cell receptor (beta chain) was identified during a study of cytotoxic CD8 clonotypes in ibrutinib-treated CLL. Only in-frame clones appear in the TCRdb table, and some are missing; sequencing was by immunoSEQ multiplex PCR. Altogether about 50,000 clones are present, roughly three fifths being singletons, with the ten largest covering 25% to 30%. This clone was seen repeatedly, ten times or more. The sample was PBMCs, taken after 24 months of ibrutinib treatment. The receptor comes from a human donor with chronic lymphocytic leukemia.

The CDR3 sequence is CASSLASGAKTQYF. As DNA, the CDR3 is TGCGCCAGCAGCTTGGCCTCAGGGGCGAAGACCCAGTACTTC. The gene calls are TRBV5-1 and TRBJ2-5; the D gene is possibly TRBD1 (6 bases). V was cut by 0 bases and J by 6 bases, with 12 bases left in between. The CDR3 extends over 14 amino acids. In germline, CDR1 is SGHRS, CDR2 YFSETQ.